This T cell receptor (beta chain) was profiled in a study of cytomegalovirus exposure and HLA in healthy donors. The CDR3 contains 15 residues. The V gene lost 2 bases and the J gene lost 4 bases, with 14 bases spanning the gap. CDR1 and CDR2 (germline): SNHLY, FYNNEI. Primers: 60 Vbeta forward and 13 Jbeta reverse. The method was immunoSEQ multiplex PCR; TCRdb's version includes in-frame clones alone and lacks a portion of them. The repertoire has some 120,000 clones, roughly three quarters of them found once; the top ten carry roughly an eighth. This TCR was sampled from a woman between 40 and 50 years old in good health and CMV-seropositive. The sample consisted of PBMCs. V and J are TRBV2 and TRBJ1-1; D not resolved. The CDR3 protein is CASSELAPEVTEAFF. DNA for the CDR3: TGTGCCAGCAGTGAATTGGCGCCGGAGGTCACTGAAGCTTTCTTT.